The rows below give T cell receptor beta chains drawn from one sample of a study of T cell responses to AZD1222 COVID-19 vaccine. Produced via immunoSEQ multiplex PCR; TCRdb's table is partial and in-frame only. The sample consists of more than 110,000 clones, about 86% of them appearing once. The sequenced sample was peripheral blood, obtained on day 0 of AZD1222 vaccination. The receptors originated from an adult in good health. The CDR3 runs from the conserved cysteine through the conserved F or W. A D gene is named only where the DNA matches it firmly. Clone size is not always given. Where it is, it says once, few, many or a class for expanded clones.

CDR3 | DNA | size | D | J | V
CASSGVTGSNQPQHF | TGTGCCAGTAGTGGGGTAACAGGGAGCAATCAGCCCCAGCATTTT | NA | NA | TRBJ1-5 | TRBV19
CASSQVPGGVYEQYF | TGTGCCAGCAGCCAAGTTCCGGGGGGTGTCTACGAGCAGTACTTC | NA | TRBD2 | TRBJ2-7 | TRBV3-1/TRBV3-2
CASSLLFGGGAGNTEAFF | TGTGCCAGCAGCTTATTGTTCGGGGGGGGCGCGGGGAACACTGAAGCTTTCTTT | NA | NA | TRBJ1-1 | TRBV11-2
CASSPGAVGTDTQYF | TGCGCCAGCAGCCCCGGAGCTGTGGGTACAGATACGCAGTATTTT | NA | NA | TRBJ2-3 | TRBV4-3
CASSFEPGQGVERYEKLFF | TGTGCCAGCAGCTTTGAGCCGGGACAGGGAGTGGAGCGGTATGAAAAACTGTTTTTT | few | TRBD1 | TRBJ1-4 | TRBV5-5
CASSPDNRNYGYTF | TGCGCCAGCAGCCCGGACAACCGTAACTATGGCTACACCTTC | NA | NA | TRBJ1-2 | TRBV5-1
CASSYLVTGELFF | TGTGCCAGCAGTTACTTGGTTACCGGGGAGCTGTTTTTT | NA | NA | TRBJ2-2 | TRBV6-2/TRBV6-3
CASSQVYSNTGELFF | TGCGCCAGCAGCCAAGTCTATTCGAACACCGGGGAGCTGTTTTTT | NA | NA | TRBJ2-2 | TRBV4-1
CASSKGLAKSDTQYF | TGCGCCAGCAGTAAGGGGCTAGCCAAGTCAGATACGCAGTATTTT | NA | NA | TRBJ2-3 | TRBV10-1
CASSLDFTEAFF | TGTGCCAGCAGCTTAGACTTCACTGAAGCTTTCTTT | once | NA | TRBJ1-1 | TRBV11-2
CASSPGTGVYGYTF | TGTGCCAGCAGTCCCGGGACAGGGGTCTATGGCTACACCTTC | NA | TRBD1 | TRBJ1-2 | TRBV6-5
CASSQSTGGSYNEQFF | TGCGCCAGCAGCCAATCGACAGGGGGCTCCTACAATGAGCAGTTCTTC | NA | TRBD1 | TRBJ2-1 | TRBV5-1
CASSSPLGADEQYF | TGTGCCAGCAGCTCCCCTTTGGGGGCGGACGAGCAGTACTTC | NA | NA | TRBJ2-7 | TRBV7-2
CASSFGDTQYF | TGTGCCAGCAGTTTTGGAGATACGCAGTATTTT | NA | NA | TRBJ2-3 | TRBV12-3/TRBV12-4
CASSFQGNTIYF | TGTGCCAGCAGTTTCCAAGGAAACACCATATATTTT | NA | NA | TRBJ1-3 | TRBV12-3/TRBV12-4
CASSQALLGTGELFF | TGTGCCAGCAGCCAAGCTCTCCTAGGCACCGGGGAGCTGTTTTTT | NA | NA | TRBJ2-2 | TRBV14
CASSPRTGLRYGYTF | TGTGCCAGCAGTCCCAGGACAGGGCTTCGCTATGGCTACACCTTC | few | TRBD1 | TRBJ1-2 | TRBV27
CASSLARGRGYTF | TGTGCCAGCAGCTTAGCTAGGGGGCGCGGCTACACCTTC | NA | TRBD1 | TRBJ1-2 | TRBV7-2
CASSQRPDNEKLFF | TGTGCCAGCAGCCAAAGGCCAGACAATGAAAAACTGTTTTTT | few | NA | TRBJ1-4 | TRBV3-1/TRBV3-2
CASSPRGQYNEQFF | TGTGCCAGCAGCCCGAGGGGACAGTACAATGAGCAGTTCTTC | NA | TRBD1 | TRBJ2-1 | TRBV9
CAWATGTDTEAFF | TGTGCCTGGGCGACCGGGACAGATACTGAAGCTTTCTTT | NA | TRBD1 | TRBJ1-1 | TRBV30
CASSSPGQTLNYGYTF | TGTGCCAGCAGTTCTCCGGGACAAACCCTTAACTATGGCTACACCTTC | NA | NA | TRBJ1-2 | TRBV28
CAINILGAGGEGYTF | TGTGCCATCAATATTCTTGGAGCGGGGGGAGAGGGCTACACCTTC | NA | NA | TRBJ1-2 | TRBV10-3
CAISESTGVYEQYF | TGTGCCATCAGTGAGTCGACTGGGGTCTACGAGCAGTACTTC | once | NA | TRBJ2-7 | TRBV10-3
CATSGTGTHSGNTIYF | TGTGCCACCTCCGGGACCGGGACCCACTCTGGAAACACCATATATTTT | NA | NA | TRBJ1-3 | TRBV19
CASSFSDSQPQHF | TGTGCCAGCAGTTTTAGTGACAGTCAGCCCCAGCATTTT | NA | NA | TRBJ1-5 | TRBV27
CASSSGGSSGEKLFF | TGCGCCAGCAGCTCGGGGGGTTCGTCGGGAGAAAAACTGTTTTTT | once | NA | TRBJ1-4 | TRBV5-1
CASSPLTGPRDNYGYTF | TGTGCCAGCAGCCCCTTGACAGGACCAAGGGATAACTATGGCTACACCTTC | few | NA | TRBJ1-2 | TRBV7-9
CASSSDSLVGYTF | TGTGCCAGCAGCTCGGACAGCTTGGTGGGCTACACCTTC | NA | NA | TRBJ1-2 | TRBV7-9
CACTKVNMNTEAFF | TGTGCCTGTACCAAAGTAAACATGAACACTGAAGCTTTCTTT | NA | NA | TRBJ1-1 | TRBV30
CASSSGSEDEQFF | TGTGCCAGCAGTTCCGGGAGTGAGGATGAGCAGTTCTTC | NA | NA | TRBJ2-1 | TRBV12-3/TRBV12-4
CASSLPGTSSEQFF | TGTGCCAGCAGCTTACCCGGGACTAGTAGTGAGCAGTTCTTC | NA | TRBD2 | TRBJ2-1 | TRBV7-8
CASGLPRAAPHNSPLHF | TGTGCCAGCGGGCTGCCCCGGGCAGCGCCACATAATTCACCCCTCCACTTT | NA | NA | TRBJ1-6 | TRBV7-8
CASSLGTGFQPQHF | TGTGCCAGCAGCTTAGGGACGGGATTCCAGCCCCAGCATTTT | NA | NA | TRBJ1-5 | TRBV7-8
CASSPLREAFTSYEQYF | TGTGCCAGCTCACCACTGCGGGAGGCTTTTACGTCCTACGAGCAGTACTTC | NA | TRBD2 | TRBJ2-7 | TRBV18
CSASFPDGAETQYF | TGCAGTGCTAGTTTCCCGGACGGGGCGGAGACCCAGTACTTC | NA | NA | TRBJ2-5 | TRBV20-1
CASSPRTGEYTF | TGTGCCAGCAGCCCCAGGACAGGGGAGTACACCTTC | NA | TRBD1 | TRBJ1-2 | TRBV7-8
CASSLQGASTGELFF | TGTGCCAGCAGCCTTCAGGGGGCAAGCACCGGGGAGCTGTTTTTT | NA | TRBD1 | TRBJ2-2 | TRBV7-3
CAISERQGADTEAFF | TGTGCCATCAGCGAGCGACAGGGGGCCGACACTGAAGCTTTCTTT | NA | TRBD1 | TRBJ1-1 | TRBV10-3